This TCR beta chain is drawn from a study of cytomegalovirus exposure and HLA in healthy donors. Study outcomes and limitations: It emerged from a later analysis that several of the most significant clusters appeared to be linked to common viral pathogens. Accurate prediction of most subjects' HLA-A and HLA-B alleles from TCR beta sequences was reported. Researchers counted around 150 TCR beta chains as cytomegalovirus-associated.

The PCR employed 60 Vbeta primers together with 13 Jbeta primers. Assay used: immunoSEQ multiplex PCR; TCRdb lists only in-frame clones, some missing. The sample holds about 130,000 clones, around 85% seen once. There are 18 residues in the CDR3. Germline CDR1 reads SGHTA; CDR2 reads FQGTGA. Trimming at V came to 0 bases and at J to 2 bases, leaving 7 bases not matched to a gene. With regard to this clone: Its specificity is not known.

Healthy bone marrow donors formed the donor group. The chain couples TRBV7-3 to TRBJ2-3; 11 nucleotides line up with TRBD2. The receptor comes from a boy between 10 and 17 years old in good health and CMV-seronegative. The sequencing input was PBMCs. CDR3 bases: TGTGCCAGCAGCTTAACGAGGCTAGCGGGAGGACTCACAGATACGCAGTATTTT. Its protein is CASSLTRLAGGLTDTQYF.